This T cell receptor (beta chain) was recorded in a study of shared clonotypes between healthy human individuals. Study conclusions and caveats: Memory subsets generally showed smaller estimated richness than naive subsets did. Naive CD4 clonotypes overlapped across a handful of donors at roughly 5.1%.

On this clone itself: Its matching antigen is unknown.

CDR1 and CDR2 from the germline V gene are MDHEN and SYDVKM. This CDR3 region has 16 residues. V lost 7 bases, J lost 0 bases, and 12 bases stayed unmatched. Assay: immunoSEQ multiplex PCR; the TCRdb copy retains only in-frame clones and omits some. The sample includes 1,500,000 or so clones, roughly 96% of them seen just once. The receptor was isolated from a man aged 30 to 45 in good health. V is TRBV28 and J is TRBJ2-7; 7 bases agree with TRBD2. The sequenced material came from naive CD4+ T cells sorted from blood. Subset noted: CD45RA+ positively selected. The CDR3: CASNPSGSGRSYEQYF. CDR3 nucleotide sequence: TGTGCCAGCAATCCTAGCGGAAGTGGTCGCTCCTACGAGCAGTACTTC.